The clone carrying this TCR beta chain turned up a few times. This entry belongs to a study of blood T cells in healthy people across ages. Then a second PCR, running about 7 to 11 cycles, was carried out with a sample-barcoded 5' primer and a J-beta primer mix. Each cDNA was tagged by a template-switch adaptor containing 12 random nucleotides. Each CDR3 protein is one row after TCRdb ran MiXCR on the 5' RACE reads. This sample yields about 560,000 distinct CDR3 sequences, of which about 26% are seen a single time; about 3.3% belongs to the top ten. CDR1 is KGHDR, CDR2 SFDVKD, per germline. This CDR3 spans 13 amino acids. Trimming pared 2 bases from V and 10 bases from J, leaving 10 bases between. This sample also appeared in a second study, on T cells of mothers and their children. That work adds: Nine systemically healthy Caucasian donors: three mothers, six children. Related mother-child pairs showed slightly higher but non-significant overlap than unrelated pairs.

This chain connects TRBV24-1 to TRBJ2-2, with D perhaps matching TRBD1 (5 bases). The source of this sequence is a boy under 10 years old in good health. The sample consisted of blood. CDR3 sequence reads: CATSDYQGAELFF. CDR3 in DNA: TGTGCCACCAGTGATTATCAGGGTGCGGAGCTGTTTTTT.